This T cell receptor (beta chain) was retrieved from a study of OX40 agonist ivuxolimab in advanced cancers. Study-level background: Across the patients, intravenous ivuxolimab was delivered every 2 weeks at 0.01 to 10 mg/kg.

Produced via immunoSEQ multiplex PCR; TCRdb's table is partial and in-frame only. The table records fewer than 50,000 clones, about 86% of them present only once. Systemic immunosuppression or a history of autoimmune disease excluded patients. Trimming removed 8 bases at V and 1 base at J, with 12 bases between. Germline V CDR1 and CDR2: MNHEY, SMNVEV (reference sequence). CDR3 length: 13 residues. This sequence was found in an adult with an advanced solid tumor such as melanoma, head and neck, liver or kidney cancer. J is TRBJ2-7 and V is TRBV27; D not certain. The starting material was CD4+ or CD8+ T cells sorted from blood, obtained in a trial of the OX40 agonist ivuxolimab. The CDR3 loop is CASASGISYEQYF. CDR3 in DNA: TGTGCCAGCGCATCGGGCATATCCTACGAGCAGTACTTC.